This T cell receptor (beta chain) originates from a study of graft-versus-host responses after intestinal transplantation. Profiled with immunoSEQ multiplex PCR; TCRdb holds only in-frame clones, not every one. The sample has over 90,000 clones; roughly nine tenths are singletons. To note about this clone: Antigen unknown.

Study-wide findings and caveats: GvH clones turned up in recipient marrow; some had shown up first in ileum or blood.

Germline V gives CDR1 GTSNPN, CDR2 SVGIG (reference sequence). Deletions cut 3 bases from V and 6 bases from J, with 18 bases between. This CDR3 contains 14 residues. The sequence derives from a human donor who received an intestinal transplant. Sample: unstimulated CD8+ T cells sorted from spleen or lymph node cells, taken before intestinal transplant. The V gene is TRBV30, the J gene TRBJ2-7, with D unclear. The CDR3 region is CAWSPLAVGGEQYF. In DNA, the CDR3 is TGTGCCTGGAGCCCCCTGGCAGTCGGCGGCGAGCAGTACTTC. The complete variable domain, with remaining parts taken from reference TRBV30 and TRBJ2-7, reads SQTIHQWPATLVQPVGSPLSLECTVEGTSNPNLYWYRQAAGRGLQLLFYSVGIGQISSEVPQNLSASRPQDRQFILSSKKLLLSDSGFYLCAWSPLAVGGEQYFGPGTRLTVT.